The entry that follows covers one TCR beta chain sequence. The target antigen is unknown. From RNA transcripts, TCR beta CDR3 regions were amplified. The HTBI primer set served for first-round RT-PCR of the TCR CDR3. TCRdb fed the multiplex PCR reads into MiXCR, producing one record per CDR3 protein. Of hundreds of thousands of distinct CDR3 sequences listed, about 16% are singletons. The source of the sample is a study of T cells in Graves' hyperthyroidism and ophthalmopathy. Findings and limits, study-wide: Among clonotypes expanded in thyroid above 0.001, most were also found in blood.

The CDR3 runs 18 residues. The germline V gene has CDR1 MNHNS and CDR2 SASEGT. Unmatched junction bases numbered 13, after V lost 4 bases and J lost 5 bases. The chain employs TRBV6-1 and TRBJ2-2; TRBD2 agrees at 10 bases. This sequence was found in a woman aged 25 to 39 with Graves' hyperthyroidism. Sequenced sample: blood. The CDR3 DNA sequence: TGTGCCAGCAGTGCCCTTCCCTCTAGCGGGAGTCCTACCGGGGAGCTGTTTTTT. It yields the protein CASSALPSSGSPTGELFF.